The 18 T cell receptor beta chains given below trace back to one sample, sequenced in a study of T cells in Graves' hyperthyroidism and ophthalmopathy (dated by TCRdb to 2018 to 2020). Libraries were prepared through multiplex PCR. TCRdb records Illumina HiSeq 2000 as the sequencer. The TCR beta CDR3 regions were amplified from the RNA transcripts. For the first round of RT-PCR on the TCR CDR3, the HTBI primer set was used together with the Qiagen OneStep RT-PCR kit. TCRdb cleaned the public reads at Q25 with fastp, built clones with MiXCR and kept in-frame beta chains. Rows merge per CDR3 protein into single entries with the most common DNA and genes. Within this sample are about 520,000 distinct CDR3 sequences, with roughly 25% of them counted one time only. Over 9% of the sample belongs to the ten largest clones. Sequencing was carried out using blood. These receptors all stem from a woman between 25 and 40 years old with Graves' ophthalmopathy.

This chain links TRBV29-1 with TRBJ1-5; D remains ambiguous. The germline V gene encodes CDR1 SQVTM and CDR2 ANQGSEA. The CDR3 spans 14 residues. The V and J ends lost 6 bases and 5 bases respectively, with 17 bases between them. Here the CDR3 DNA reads TGCAGCGTCCCCGGGGTGCCTGGGGATCAGCCCCAGCATTTT. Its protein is CSVPGVPGDQPQHF.

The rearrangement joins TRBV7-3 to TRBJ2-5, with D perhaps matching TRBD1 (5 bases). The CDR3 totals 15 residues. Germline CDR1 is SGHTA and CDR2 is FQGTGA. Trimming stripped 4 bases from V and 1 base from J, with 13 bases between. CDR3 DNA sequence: TGTGCCAGCAGCTCCTCGACAGAAACCCAAGAGACCCAGTACTTC. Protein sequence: CASSSSTETQETQYF. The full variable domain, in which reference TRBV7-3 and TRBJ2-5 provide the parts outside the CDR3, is GAGVSQTPSNKVTEKGKYVELRCDPISGHTALYWYRQSLGQGPEFLIYFQGTGAADDSGLPNDRFFAVRPEGSVSTLKIQRTERGDSAVYLCASSSSTETQETQYFGPGTRLLVL.

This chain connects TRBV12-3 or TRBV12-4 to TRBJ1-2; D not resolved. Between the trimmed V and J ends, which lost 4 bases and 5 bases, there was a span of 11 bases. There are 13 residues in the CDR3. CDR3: CASSWVSGYGYTF. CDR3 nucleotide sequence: TGTGCCAGCAGTTGGGTATCAGGATATGGCTACACCTTC.

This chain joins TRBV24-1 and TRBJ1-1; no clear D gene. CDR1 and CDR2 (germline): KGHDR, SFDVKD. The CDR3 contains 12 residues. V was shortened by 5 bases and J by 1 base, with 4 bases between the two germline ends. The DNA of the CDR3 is TGTGCCACCAGTGTCGGGAACACTGAAGCTTTCTTT. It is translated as CATSVGNTEAFF.

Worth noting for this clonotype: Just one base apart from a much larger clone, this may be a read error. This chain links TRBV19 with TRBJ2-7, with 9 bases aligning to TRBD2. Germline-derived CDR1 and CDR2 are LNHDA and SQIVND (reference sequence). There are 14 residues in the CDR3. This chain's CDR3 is CASSTDSGRNEQDF. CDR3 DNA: TGTGCCAGTAGTACGGACAGCGGGAGGAACGAGCAGGACTTC.

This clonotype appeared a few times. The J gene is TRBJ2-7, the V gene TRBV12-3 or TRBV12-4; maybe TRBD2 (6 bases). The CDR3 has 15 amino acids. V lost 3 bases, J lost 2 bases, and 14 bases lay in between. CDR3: CASSFLEGPTYEQYF. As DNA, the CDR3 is TGTGCCAGCAGTTTCCTGGAGGGGCCTACCTACGAGCAGTACTTC.

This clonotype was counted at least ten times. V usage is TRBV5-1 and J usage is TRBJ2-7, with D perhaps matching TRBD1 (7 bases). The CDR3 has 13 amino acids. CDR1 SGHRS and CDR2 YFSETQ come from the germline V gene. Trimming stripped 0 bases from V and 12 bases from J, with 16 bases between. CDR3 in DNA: TGCGCCAGCAGCTTGGGGGACAGACTAGAGTGGTACTTC. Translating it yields CASSLGDRLEWYF.

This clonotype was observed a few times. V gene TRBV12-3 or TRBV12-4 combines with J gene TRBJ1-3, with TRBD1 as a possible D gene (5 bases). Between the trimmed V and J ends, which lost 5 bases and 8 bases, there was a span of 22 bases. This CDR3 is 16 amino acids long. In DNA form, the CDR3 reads TGTGCCAGCAGTCCCCACAGGACACCCGCCTCTGACACCATATATTTT. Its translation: CASSPHRTPASDTIYF.

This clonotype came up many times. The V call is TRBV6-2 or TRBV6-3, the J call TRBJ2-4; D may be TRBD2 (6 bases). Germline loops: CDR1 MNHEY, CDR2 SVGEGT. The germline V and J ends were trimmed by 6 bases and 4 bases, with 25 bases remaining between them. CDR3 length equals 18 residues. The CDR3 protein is CASSPSTGLGRIKNIQYF. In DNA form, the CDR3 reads TGTGCCAGCAGCCCCAGCACGGGACTCGGAAGGATTAAAAACATTCAGTACTTC.

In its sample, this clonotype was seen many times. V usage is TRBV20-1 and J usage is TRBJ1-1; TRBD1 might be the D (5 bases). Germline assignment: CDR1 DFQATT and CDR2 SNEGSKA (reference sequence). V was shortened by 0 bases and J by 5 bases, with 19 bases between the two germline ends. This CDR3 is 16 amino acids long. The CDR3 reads CSARETGGRGGTEAFF. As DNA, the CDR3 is TGCAGTGCTAGAGAAACGGGGGGAAGGGGCGGTACTGAAGCTTTCTTT.

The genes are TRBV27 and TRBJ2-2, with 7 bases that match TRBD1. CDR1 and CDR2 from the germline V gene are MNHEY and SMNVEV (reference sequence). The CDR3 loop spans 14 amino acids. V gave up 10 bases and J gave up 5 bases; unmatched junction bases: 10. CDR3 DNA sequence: TGTGCCACCATTGGGACACAGGGGACCGGGGAGCTGTTTTTT. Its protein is CATIGTQGTGELFF.

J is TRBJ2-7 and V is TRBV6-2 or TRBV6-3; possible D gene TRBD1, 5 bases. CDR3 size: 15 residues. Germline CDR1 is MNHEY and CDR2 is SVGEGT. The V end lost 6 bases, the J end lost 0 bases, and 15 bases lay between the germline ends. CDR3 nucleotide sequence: TGTGCCAGCAGCCCTCGACCGACAGTCTCCTACGAGCAGTACTTC. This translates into CASSPRPTVSYEQYF.

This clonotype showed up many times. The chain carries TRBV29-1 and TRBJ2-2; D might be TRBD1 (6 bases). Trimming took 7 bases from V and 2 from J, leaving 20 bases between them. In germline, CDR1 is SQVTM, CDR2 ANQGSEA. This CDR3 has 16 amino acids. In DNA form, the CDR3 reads TGCAGCGCAAGGACAGCCCTCGACATTAACACCGGGGAGCTGTTTTTT. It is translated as CSARTALDINTGELFF.

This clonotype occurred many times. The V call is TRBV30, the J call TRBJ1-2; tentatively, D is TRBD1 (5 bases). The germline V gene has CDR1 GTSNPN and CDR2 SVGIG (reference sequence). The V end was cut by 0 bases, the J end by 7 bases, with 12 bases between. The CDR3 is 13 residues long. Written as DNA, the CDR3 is TGTGCCTGGAGTGTATCCCGACAGACTGGCTACACCTTC. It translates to CAWSVSRQTGYTF.

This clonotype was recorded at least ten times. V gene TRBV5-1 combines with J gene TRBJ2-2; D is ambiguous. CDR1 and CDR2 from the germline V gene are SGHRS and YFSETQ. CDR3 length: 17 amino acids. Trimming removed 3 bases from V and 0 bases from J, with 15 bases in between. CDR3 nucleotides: TGCGCCAGCAGCTGGACCGTGCAGCCGCCGAACACCGGGGAGCTGTTTTTT. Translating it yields CASSWTVQPPNTGELFF.

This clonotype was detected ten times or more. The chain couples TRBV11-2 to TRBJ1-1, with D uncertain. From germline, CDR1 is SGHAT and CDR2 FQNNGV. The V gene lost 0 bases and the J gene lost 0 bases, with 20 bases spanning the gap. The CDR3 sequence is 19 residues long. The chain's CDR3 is CASSLEEGRFGWMNTEAFF. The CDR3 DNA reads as TGTGCCAGCAGCTTAGAGGAAGGGAGGTTTGGTTGGATGAACACTGAAGCTTTCTTT.

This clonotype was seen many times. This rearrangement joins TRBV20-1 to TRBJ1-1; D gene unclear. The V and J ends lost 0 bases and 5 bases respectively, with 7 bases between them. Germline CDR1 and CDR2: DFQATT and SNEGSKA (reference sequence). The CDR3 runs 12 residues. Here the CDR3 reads CSAREGWTEAFF. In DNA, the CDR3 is TGCAGTGCTAGAGAAGGTTGGACTGAAGCTTTCTTT.

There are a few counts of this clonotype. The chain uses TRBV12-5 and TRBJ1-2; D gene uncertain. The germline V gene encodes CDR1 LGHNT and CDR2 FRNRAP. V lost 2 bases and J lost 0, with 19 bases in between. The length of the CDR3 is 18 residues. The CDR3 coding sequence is TGTGCTAGTGGTTTGACCCCCCTGTGGCAGTCCACTAACTATGGCTACACCTTC. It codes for CASGLTPLWQSTNYGYTF.